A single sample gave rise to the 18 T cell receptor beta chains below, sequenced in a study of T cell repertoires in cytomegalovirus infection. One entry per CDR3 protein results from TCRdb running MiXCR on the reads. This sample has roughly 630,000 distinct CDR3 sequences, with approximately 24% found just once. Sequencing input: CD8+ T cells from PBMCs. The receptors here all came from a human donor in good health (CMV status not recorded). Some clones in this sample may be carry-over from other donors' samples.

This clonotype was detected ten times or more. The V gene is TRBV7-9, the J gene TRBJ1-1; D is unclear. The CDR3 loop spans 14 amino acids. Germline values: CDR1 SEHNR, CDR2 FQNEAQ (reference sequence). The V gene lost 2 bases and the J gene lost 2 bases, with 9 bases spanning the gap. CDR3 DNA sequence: TGTGCCAGCAGCTTACGGGAGCTAAACACTGAAGCTTTCTTT. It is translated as CASSLRELNTEAFF. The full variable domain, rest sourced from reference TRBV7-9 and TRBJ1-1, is DTGVSQNPRHKITKRGQNVTFRCDPISEHNRLYWYRQTLGQGPEFLTYFQNEAQLEKSRLLSDRFSAERPKGSFSTLEIQRTEQGDSAMYLCASSLRELNTEAFFGQGTRLTVV.

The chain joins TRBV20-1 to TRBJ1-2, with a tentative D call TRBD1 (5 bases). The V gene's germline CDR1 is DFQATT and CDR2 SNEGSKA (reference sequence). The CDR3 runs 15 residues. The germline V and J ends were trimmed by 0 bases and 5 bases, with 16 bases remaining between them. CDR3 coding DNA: TGCAGTGCTAGAGATCGAGAGGGACGGGTTTATGGCTACACCTTC. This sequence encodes CSARDREGRVYGYTF.

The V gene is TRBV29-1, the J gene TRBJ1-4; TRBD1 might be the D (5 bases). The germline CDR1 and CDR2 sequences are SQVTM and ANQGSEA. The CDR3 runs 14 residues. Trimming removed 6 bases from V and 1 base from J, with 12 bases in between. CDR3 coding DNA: TGCAGCGTGGCTACAGGAGAAACTAATGAAAAACTGTTTTTT. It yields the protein CSVATGETNEKLFF.

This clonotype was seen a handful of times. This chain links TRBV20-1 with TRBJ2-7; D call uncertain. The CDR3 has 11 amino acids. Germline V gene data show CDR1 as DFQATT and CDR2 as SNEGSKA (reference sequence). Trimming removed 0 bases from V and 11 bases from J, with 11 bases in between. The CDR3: CSARDYALEYV. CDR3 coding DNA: TGCAGTGCTAGAGATTACGCGCTGGAGTACGTC.

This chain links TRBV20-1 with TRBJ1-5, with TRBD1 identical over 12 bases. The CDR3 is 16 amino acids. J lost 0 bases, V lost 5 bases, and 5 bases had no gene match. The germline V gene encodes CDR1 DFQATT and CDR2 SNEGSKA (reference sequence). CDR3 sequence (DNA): TGCAGTGCTTGGGACAGGGGGCCAAGTAGCAATCAGCCCCAGCATTTT. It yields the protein CSAWDRGPSSNQPQHF.

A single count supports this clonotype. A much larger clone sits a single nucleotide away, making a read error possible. CDR3 in amino acids: CASSLVSDRESPPHF. Here the CDR3 DNA reads TGTGCCAGCAGCTTAGTTTCGGACAGGGAATCACCCCCCCACTTT. The chain is built from TRBV7-2 and TRBJ1-6; TRBD1 aligns across 8 bases. This CDR3 spans 15 amino acids. Germline V gene sequence: CDR1 SGHTA, CDR2 FQGNSA.

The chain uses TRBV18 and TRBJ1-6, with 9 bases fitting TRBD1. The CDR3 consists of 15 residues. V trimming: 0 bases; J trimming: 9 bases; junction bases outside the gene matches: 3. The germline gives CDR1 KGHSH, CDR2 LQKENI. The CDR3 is CASSPPGQGGSPLHF. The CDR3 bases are TGTGCCAGCTCACCACCGGGACAGGGTGGTTCACCCCTCCACTTT.

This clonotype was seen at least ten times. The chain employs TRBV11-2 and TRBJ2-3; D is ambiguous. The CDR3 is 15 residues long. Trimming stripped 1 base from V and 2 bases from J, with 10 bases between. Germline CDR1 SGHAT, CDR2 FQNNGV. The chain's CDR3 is CASSLGPHYTDTQYF. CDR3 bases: TGTGCCAGCAGCTTAGGTCCCCACTACACAGATACGCAGTATTTT.

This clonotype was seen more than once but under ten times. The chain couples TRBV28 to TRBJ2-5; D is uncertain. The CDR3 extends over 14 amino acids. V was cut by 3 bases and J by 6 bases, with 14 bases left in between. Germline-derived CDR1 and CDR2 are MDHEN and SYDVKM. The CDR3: CASSFAWESKTQYF. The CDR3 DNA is TGTGCCAGCAGTTTTGCGTGGGAATCAAAGACCCAGTACTTC.

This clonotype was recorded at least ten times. CDR3 bases: TGTGCCAGCAGTTTCGGACTAGCGGGGGGGGACATTCAGTACTTC. This sequence encodes CASSFGLAGGDIQYF. The chain employs TRBV6-6 and TRBJ2-4; 15 nucleotides match TRBD2. Germline V gene data show CDR1 as MNHNY and CDR2 as SVGAGI (reference sequence). J gave up 8 bases and V 4 bases, and 3 bases lay outside the gene matches. The length of the CDR3 is 15 residues.

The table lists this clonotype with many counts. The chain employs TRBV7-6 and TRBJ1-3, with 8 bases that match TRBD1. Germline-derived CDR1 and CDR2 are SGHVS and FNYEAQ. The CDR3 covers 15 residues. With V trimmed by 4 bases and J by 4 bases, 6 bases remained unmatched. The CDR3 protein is CASSSPQGGGNTIYF. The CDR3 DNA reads TGTGCCAGCAGCTCTCCACAGGGGGGAGGAAACACCATATATTTT.

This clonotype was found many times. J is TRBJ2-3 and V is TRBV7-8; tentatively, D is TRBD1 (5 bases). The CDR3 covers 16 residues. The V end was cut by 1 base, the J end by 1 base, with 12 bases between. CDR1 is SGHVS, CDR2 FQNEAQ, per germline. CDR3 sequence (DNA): TGTGCCAGCAGCTTAGAGATAGGCAGGGGCACAGATACGCAGTATTTT. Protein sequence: CASSLEIGRGTDTQYF.

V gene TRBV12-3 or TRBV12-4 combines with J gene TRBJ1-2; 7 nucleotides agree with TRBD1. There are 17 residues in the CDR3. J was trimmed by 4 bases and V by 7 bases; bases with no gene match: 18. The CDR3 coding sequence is TGTGCCAGCACCCCGAGCCCCCGGGACAGATTATTCTATGGCTACACCTTC. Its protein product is CASTPSPRDRLFYGYTF.

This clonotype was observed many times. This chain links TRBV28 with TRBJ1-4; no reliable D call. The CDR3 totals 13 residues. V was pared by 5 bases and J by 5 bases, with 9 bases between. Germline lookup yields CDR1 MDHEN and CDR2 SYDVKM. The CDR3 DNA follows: TGTGCCAGCAGTGTCGCGCAGAATGAAAAACTGTTTTTT. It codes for CASSVAQNEKLFF.

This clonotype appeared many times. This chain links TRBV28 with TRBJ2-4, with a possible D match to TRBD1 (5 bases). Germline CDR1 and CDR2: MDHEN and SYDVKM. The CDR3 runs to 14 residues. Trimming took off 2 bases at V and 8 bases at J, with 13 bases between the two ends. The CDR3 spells CASSLGALKDIQYF. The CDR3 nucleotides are TGTGCCAGCAGTTTAGGGGCATTGAAGGACATTCAGTACTTC. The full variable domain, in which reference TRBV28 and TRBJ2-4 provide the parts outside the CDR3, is DVKVTQSSRYLVKRTGEKVFLECVQDMDHENMFWYRQDPGLGLRLIYFSYDVKMKEKGDIPEGYSVSREKKERFSLILESASTNQTSMYLCASSLGALKDIQYFGAGTRLSVL.

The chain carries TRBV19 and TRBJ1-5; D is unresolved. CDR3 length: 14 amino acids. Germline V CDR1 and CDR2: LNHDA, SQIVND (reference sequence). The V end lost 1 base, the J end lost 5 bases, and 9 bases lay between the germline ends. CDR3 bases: TGTGCCAGTAGTATAGCAACGGTCGATCAGCCCCAGCATTTT. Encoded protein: CASSIATVDQPQHF.

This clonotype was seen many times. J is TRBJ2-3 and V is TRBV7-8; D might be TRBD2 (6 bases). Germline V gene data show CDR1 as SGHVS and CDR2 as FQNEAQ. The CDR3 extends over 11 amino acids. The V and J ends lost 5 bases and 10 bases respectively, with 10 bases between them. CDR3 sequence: CASSPSGAQYF. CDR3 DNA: TGTGCCAGCAGCCCCTCGGGGGCGCAGTATTTT.

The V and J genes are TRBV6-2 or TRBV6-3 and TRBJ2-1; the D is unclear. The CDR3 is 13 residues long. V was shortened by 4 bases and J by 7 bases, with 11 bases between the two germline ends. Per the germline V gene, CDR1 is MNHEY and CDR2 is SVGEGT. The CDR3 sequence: CASSSGQWNEQFF. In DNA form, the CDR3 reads TGTGCCAGCAGTTCGGGCCAGTGGAATGAGCAGTTCTTC.